The 27 T cell receptor beta chains below come from one sample, sequenced in a study of T cell clones after liver transplantation. TCRdb's table, derived via immunoSEQ multiplex PCR, lists solely in-frame clones and lacks some. The table includes roughly 100,000 clones, about 86% detected once. The sequenced sample was CD4+ T cells from blood, obtained around 4 years after liver transplant. The receptors come from a human patient who received a liver transplant. Some T cells may arise from the graft donor.

This clone has a handful of counts. V is TRBV19 and J is TRBJ2-7; D perhaps matches TRBD2 (5 bases). V lost 3 bases and J 5 bases, leaving 8 bases between the germline ends. This CDR3 region has 12 residues. CDR1 LNHDA and CDR2 SQIVND come from the germline V gene (reference sequence). The CDR3 DNA is TGTGCCAGTAGTATGGGGAGCCACGAGCAGTACTTC. As protein: CASSMGSHEQYF.

The chain is built from TRBV7-2 and TRBJ2-5, with D hard to call. This CDR3 contains 15 residues. V gave up 2 bases and J gave up 0 bases, with 10 bases separating them. The germline gives CDR1 SGHTA, CDR2 FQGNSA. The CDR3 coding sequence is TGTGCCAGCAGCTTATCGGGCAGCTACCAAGAGACCCAGTACTTC. Its translation: CASSLSGSYQETQYF.

The rearrangement joins TRBV27 to TRBJ2-1; 11 bases are shared with TRBD2. CDR3 length equals 17 residues. From germline, CDR1 is MNHEY and CDR2 SMNVEV (reference sequence). Trimming cost V 4 bases and J 3 bases; bases outside gene matches: 8. The CDR3 loop reads CASSSGELAGVYNEQFF. CDR3 DNA: TGTGCCAGCAGTTCCGGGGAACTAGCGGGAGTCTACAATGAGCAGTTCTTC.

The rearrangement links TRBV6-5 to TRBJ1-2; D possibly corresponds to TRBD1 (5 bases). This CDR3 has 14 residues. Between the trimmed V and J ends, which lost 8 bases and 0 bases, there was a span of 13 bases. Germline V gene lookup returns CDR1 MNHEY and CDR2 SVGAGI. In DNA, the CDR3 is TGTGCCAGCCGAGGGTCAGGGCCTAACTATGGCTACACCTTC. Its translation is CASRGSGPNYGYTF.

The genes are TRBV7-2 and TRBJ1-2; D uncertain. The CDR3 extends over 12 amino acids. Germline V lookup: CDR1 SGHTA, CDR2 FQGNSA. Deletions cut 5 bases from V and 7 bases from J, with 11 bases between. The CDR3 sequence: CASSADLGGYTF. The CDR3 bases are TGTGCCAGCAGCGCGGACCTCGGTGGCTACACCTTC.

The rearrangement joins TRBV29-1 to TRBJ1-1; D might be TRBD1 (6 bases). CDR1 SQVTM and CDR2 ANQGSEA come from the germline V gene. The length of the CDR3 is 13 residues. CDR3 nucleotide sequence: TGCCTAGGTGGGGGCGCGGTGAACACTGAAGCTTTCTTT. Translation: CLGGGAVNTEAFF.

This clone appeared a single time. The chain has TRBV6-5 and TRBJ2-1; 10 bases are shared with TRBD2. This CDR3 region has 16 residues. The germline V gene has CDR1 MNHEY and CDR2 SVGAGI. V shed 0 bases, J shed 10 bases, and the junction held 9 bases outside the gene matches. The CDR3 DNA is TGTGCCAGCAGTTACTCGCGCCTAGCGGGAGTATGGGAGCAGTTCTTC. This translates into CASSYSRLAGVWEQFF.

This chain connects TRBV18 to TRBJ1-4; 7 positions agree with TRBD1. This CDR3 contains 15 residues. Germline values: CDR1 KGHSH, CDR2 LQKENI. The junction had 7 bases not matched to a gene; V was cut back by 5 bases and J by 4 bases. The CDR3 DNA reads TGTGCCAGCTCAGCCCCCGGGACAGTTAATGAAAAACTGTTTTTT. This translates into CASSAPGTVNEKLFF.

This sequence joins TRBV18 and TRBJ1-5; D is undetermined. The CDR3 totals 13 residues. Trimming took off 6 bases at V and 0 bases at J, with 6 bases between the two ends. Germline lookup yields CDR1 KGHSH and CDR2 LQKENI. CDR3 region: CASSTDSNQPQHF. The DNA for the CDR3 is TGTGCCAGCTCGACTGATAGCAATCAGCCCCAGCATTTT. Full variable domain (remainder filled in from reference TRBV18 and TRBJ1-5): NAGVMQNPRHLVRRRGQEARLRCSPMKGHSHVYWYRQLPEEGLKFMVYLQKENIIDESGMPKERFSAEFPKEGPSILRIQQVVRGDSAAYFCASSTDSNQPQHFGDGTRLSIL.

This sequence joins TRBV5-1 and TRBJ2-7; possibly TRBD1 for D (6 bases). The V end was cut by 2 bases, the J end by 5 bases, with 14 bases between. CDR1 and CDR2 from the germline V gene are SGHRS and YFSETQ. The CDR3 totals 14 residues. The CDR3 DNA reads TGCGCCAGCAGCTTTGGGGGCGCGAGTAACGAGCAGTACTTC. Protein sequence: CASSFGGASNEQYF.

V gene TRBV7-3 combines with J gene TRBJ2-1, with 13 positions matching TRBD2. The CDR3 runs 15 residues. The germline CDR1 and CDR2 sequences are SGHTA and FQGTGA. After removal of 5 bases from V and 7 bases from J, the junction contained 5 bases not matched to a gene. CDR3 DNA: TGTGCCAGCAGCCACGGGACTAGCGGGGTGAATGAGCAGTTCTTC. Translating it yields CASSHGTSGVNEQFF.

V usage is TRBV30 and J usage is TRBJ1-6; the D gene is possibly TRBD1 (5 bases). Germline CDR1 is GTSNPN and CDR2 is SVGIG (reference sequence). The V and J ends lost 2 bases and 6 bases respectively, with 8 bases between them. The CDR3 has 13 residues. The CDR3 DNA follows: TGTGCCTGGAGTTTAGGGACTAATTCACCCCTCCACTTT. It is translated as CAWSLGTNSPLHF.

The V and J genes are TRBV5-1 and TRBJ2-1; 8 nucleotides match TRBD2. There are 19 residues in the CDR3. The V and J ends lost 0 bases and 0 bases, in that order; junction bases with no gene match: 11. Per germline, CDR1 SGHRS and CDR2 YFSETQ. CDR3 protein: CASSLGLGAGGVSYNEQFF. The CDR3 DNA reads as TGCGCCAGCAGCTTGGGTCTCGGGGCGGGAGGCGTCTCCTACAATGAGCAGTTCTTC.

This CDR3 is CASSRQGYSGNTIYF. The CDR3 bases are TGTGCCAGTAGTCGACAGGGCTACTCTGGAAACACCATATATTTT. The chain carries TRBV19 and TRBJ1-3, with 7 positions matching TRBD1. Germline lookup yields CDR1 LNHDA and CDR2 SQIVND (reference sequence). Trimming at V came to 5 bases and at J to 0 bases, leaving 4 bases not matched to a gene. This CDR3 is built from 15 residues.

This chain uses TRBV5-6 with TRBJ1-4, with a weak D call TRBD1 (6 bases). The CDR3 is made up of 15 amino acids. The V end lost 4 bases, the J end lost 12 bases, and 22 bases lay between the germline ends. Germline CDR1 is SGHDT and CDR2 is YYEEEE. DNA of the CDR3: TGTGCCAGCAGCCCCGCAGGATTACAGGGTACGGAACTGTTTTTT. It translates to CASSPAGLQGTELFF.

The rearrangement joins TRBV7-2 to TRBJ2-2; 8 nucleotides agree with TRBD1. The length of the CDR3 is 16 residues. J was trimmed by 4 bases and V by 5 bases; bases with no gene match: 9. CDR1 and CDR2 from the germline V gene are SGHTA and FQGNSA. CDR3 loop: CASSLQGTGRTGELFF. The CDR3 DNA reads TGTGCCAGCAGCCTCCAAGGGACAGGTCGCACCGGGGAGCTGTTTTTT.

The chain combines TRBV7-2 with TRBJ1-3; D gene ambiguous. V lost 4 bases and J lost 0, with 13 bases in between. Germline CDR1 SGHTA, CDR2 FQGNSA. The CDR3 extends over 16 amino acids. The CDR3 protein is CASSSRAFLSGNTIYF. The CDR3 bases are TGTGCCAGCAGCTCAAGGGCCTTCCTCTCTGGAAACACCATATATTTT.

The V and J genes are TRBV9 and TRBJ2-7, with 12 bases matching TRBD1. J gave up 7 bases and V 0 bases, and 8 bases lay outside the gene matches. CDR3 size: 16 residues. Germline loops: CDR1 SGDLS, CDR2 YYNGEE. CDR3 sequence: CASSVAPGQGAGEQYF. CDR3 sequence (DNA): TGTGCCAGCAGCGTAGCCCCGGGACAGGGGGCTGGGGAGCAGTACTTC.

The chain uses TRBV27 and TRBJ2-2; the D call may be TRBD1 or TRBD2 (6 bases each). Trimming stripped 4 bases from V and 7 bases from J, with 19 bases between. The CDR3 sequence is 16 residues long. Germline CDR1 and CDR2: MNHEY and SMNVEV (reference sequence). The chain's CDR3 is CASSSLGAGQVGELFF. The CDR3 DNA sequence: TGTGCCAGCAGTTCCCTGGGGGCGGGACAAGTCGGGGAGCTGTTTTTT.

This clone was seen a few times. The chain uses TRBV5-1 and TRBJ2-3; D tentatively fits TRBD1 or TRBD2 (5 bases each). Trimming left V 4 bases short and J 2 bases short, with 11 bases between. CDR1 is SGHRS, CDR2 YFSETQ, per germline. This CDR3 is built from 14 residues. The CDR3 nucleotides read TGCGCCAGCAGCGTGGGGACCCTCACAGATACGCAGTATTTT. Its translation is CASSVGTLTDTQYF.

The chain recombines TRBV2 with TRBJ1-5; 7 nucleotides align to TRBD1. This CDR3 contains 13 residues. In germline, CDR1 is SNHLY, CDR2 FYNNEI. With 5 bases clipped from V and 5 bases from J, the junction kept 3 bases outside the gene matches. The CDR3 DNA is TGTGCCAGCAGTAATGACAGGGATCAGCCCCAGCATTTT. Translated: CASSNDRDQPQHF.

This clone was seen just once. J is TRBJ2-1 and V is TRBV11-3; TRBD1 might be the D (5 bases). The CDR3 is made up of 13 amino acids. Germline CDR1 is SGHNT and CDR2 is YENEEA. Trimming pared 3 bases from V and 8 bases from J, leaving 11 bases between. The CDR3 region is CASSLQGLDEQFF. In nucleotides, the CDR3 is TGTGCCAGCAGCTTGCAGGGTCTGGATGAGCAGTTCTTC.

The chain recombines TRBV6-1 with TRBJ2-1, with 11 positions matching TRBD2. CDR1 MNHNS and CDR2 SASEGT come from the germline V gene. There are 15 residues in the CDR3. The ends lost 4 bases at V and 10 bases at J; junction bases unmatched: 9. The chain's CDR3 is CASSVTSGSSTEQFF. CDR3 nucleotides: TGTGCCAGCAGTGTAACTAGCGGGAGTAGCACAGAGCAGTTCTTC.

CDR3 residues: CASSRLAGGPNTGELFF. The DNA of the CDR3 is TGTGCCAGCAGCCGACTAGCGGGGGGGCCGAACACCGGGGAGCTGTTTTTT. The V call is TRBV7-8, the J call TRBJ2-2; 14 positions match TRBD2. Trimming at V came to 5 bases and at J to 0 bases, leaving 2 bases not matched to a gene. The CDR3 runs to 17 residues. In germline, CDR1 is SGHVS, CDR2 FQNEAQ.

As regards this clone: The sample carries other DNA sequences with the same CDR3. The chain joins TRBV4-1 to TRBJ1-5; D gene ambiguous. Germline loops: CDR1 MGHRA, CDR2 YSYEKL. This CDR3 is built from 13 residues. The ends were cut back, 0 bases at V and 4 bases at J, with 4 bases in the middle. CDR3 sequence: CASSQDPNQPQHF. The CDR3 DNA sequence: TGCGCCAGCAGCCAAGACCCAAATCAGCCCCAGCATTTT.

The J gene is TRBJ1-1, the V gene TRBV5-1; no firm D call. V was shortened by 1 base and J by 8 bases, with 18 bases between the two germline ends. This CDR3 has 15 residues. Looked up from germline, CDR1 is SGHRS and CDR2 is YFSETQ. The CDR3: CASSLLGRYAREAFF. CDR3 nucleotide sequence: TGCGCCAGCAGCTTGTTGGGGAGGTATGCGAGGGAAGCTTTCTTT.

V usage is TRBV19 and J usage is TRBJ2-2, with 9 nucleotides matching TRBD1. The CDR3 sequence is 15 residues long. V shed 3 bases and J 4 bases; nucleotides not matched to a gene: 3. Germline loops: CDR1 LNHDA, CDR2 SQIVND (reference sequence). This chain's CDR3 is CASSIRTGATGELFF. The CDR3 nucleotides read TGTGCCAGTAGTATTCGGACAGGGGCCACCGGGGAGCTGTTTTTT.